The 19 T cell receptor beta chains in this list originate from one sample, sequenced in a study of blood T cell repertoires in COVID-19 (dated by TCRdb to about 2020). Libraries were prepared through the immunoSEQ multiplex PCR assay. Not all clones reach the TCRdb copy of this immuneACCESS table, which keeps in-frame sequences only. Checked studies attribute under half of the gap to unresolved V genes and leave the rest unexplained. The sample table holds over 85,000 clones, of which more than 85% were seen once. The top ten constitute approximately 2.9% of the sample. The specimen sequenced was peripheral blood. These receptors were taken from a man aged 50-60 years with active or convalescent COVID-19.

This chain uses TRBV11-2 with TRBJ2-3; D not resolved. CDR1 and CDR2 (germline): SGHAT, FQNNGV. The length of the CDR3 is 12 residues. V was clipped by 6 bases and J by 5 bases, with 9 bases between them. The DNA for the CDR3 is TGTGCCAGCAGTCGCAGTGGAGATACGCAGTATTTT. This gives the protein CASSRSGDTQYF. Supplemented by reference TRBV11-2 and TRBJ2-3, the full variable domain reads EAGVAQSPRYKIIEKRQSVAFWCNPISGHATLYWYQQILGQGPKLLIQFQNNGVVDDSQLPKDRFSAERLKGVDSTLKIQPAKLEDSAVYLCASSRSGDTQYFGPGTRLTVL.

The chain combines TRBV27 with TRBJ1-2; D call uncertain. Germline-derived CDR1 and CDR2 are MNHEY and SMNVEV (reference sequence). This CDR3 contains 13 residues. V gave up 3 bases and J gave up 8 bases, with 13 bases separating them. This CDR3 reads CASSFGRREGYTF. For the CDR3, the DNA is TGTGCCAGCAGTTTTGGTAGAAGGGAGGGCTACACCTTC.

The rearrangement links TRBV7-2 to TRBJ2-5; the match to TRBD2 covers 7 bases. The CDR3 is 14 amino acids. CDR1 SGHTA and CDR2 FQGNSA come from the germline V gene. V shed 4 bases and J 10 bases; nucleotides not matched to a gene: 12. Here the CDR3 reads CASSSQRGLPDQYF. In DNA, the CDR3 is TGTGCCAGCAGCTCTCAGCGGGGATTGCCTGACCAGTACTTC.

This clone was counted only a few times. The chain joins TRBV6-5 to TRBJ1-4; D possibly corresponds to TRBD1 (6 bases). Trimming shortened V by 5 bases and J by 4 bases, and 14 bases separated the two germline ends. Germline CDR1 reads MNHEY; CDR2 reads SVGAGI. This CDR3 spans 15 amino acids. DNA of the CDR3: TGTGCCAGCAGTCCAGGGGTCAGTGGTAATGAAAAACTGTTTTTT. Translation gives CASSPGVSGNEKLFF.

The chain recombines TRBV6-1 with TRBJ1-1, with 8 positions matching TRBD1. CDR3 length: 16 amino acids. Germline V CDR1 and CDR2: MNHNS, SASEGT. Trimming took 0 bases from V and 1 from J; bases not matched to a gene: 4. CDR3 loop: CASSEASGTGNTEAFF. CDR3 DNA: TGTGCCAGCAGTGAAGCGTCCGGGACAGGGAACACTGAAGCTTTCTTT.

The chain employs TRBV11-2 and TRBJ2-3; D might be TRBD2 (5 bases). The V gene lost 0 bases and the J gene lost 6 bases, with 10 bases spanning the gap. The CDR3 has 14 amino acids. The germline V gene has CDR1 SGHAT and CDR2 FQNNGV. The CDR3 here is CASSLDSGSDTQYF. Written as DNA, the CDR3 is TGTGCCAGCAGCTTAGACTCGGGGAGCGATACGCAGTATTTT.

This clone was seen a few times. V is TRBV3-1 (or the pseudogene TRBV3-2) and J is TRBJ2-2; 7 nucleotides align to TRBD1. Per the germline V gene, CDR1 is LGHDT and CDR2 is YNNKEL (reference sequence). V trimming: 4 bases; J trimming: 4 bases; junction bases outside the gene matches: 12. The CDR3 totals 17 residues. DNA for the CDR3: TGTGCCAGCAGCCGCCGGACAGGTCCACACTTCACCGGGGAGCTGTTTTTT. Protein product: CASSRRTGPHFTGELFF.

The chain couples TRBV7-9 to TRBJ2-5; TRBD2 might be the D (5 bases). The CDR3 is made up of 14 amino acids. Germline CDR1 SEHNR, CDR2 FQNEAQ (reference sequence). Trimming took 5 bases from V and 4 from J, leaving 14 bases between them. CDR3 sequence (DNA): TGTGCCAGCAGCCCAGCGACTGAGGGAGAGACCCAGTACTTC. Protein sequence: CASSPATEGETQYF.

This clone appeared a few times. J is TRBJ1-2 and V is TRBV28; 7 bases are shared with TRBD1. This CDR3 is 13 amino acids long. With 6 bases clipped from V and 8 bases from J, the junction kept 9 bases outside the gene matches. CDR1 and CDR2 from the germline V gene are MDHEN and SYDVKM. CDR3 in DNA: TGTGCCAGCAGGTCGGGACAGTCTGGGGGCTACACCTTC. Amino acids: CASRSGQSGGYTF.

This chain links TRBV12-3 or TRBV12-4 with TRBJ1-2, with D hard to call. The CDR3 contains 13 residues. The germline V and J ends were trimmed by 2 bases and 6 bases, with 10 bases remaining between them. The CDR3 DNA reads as TGTGCCAGCAGTTTACGAGGGTGGGATGGCTACACCTTC. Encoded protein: CASSLRGWDGYTF.

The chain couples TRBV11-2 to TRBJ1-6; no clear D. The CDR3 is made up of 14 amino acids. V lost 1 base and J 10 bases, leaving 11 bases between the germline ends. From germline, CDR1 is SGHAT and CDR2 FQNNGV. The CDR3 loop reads CASSLVLGVSPLHF. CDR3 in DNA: TGTGCCAGCAGCTTAGTTCTCGGGGTATCACCCCTCCACTTT.

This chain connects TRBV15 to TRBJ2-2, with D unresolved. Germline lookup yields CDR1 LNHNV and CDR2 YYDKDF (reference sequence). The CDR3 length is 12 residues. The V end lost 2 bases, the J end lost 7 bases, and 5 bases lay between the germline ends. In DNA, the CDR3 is TGTGCCACCAGCAGAAATTACGGGGAGCTGTTTTTT. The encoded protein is CATSRNYGELFF. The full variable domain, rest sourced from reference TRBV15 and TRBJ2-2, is DAMVIQNPRYQVTQFGKPVTLSCSQTLNHNVMYWYQQKSSQAPKLLFHYYDKDFNNEADTPDNFQSRRPNTSFCFLDIRSPGLGDTAMYLCATSRNYGELFFGEGSRLTVL.

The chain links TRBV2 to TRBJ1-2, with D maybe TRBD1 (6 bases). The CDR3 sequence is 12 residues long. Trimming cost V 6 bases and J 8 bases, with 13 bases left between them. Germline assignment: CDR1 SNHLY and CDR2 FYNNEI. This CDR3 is CASSPPQGGYTF. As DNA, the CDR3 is TGTGCCAGCAGCCCACCTCAGGGGGGCTACACCTTC.

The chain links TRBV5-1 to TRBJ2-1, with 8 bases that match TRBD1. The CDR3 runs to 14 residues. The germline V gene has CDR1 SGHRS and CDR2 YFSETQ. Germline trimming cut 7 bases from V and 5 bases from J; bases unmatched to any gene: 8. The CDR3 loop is CASFPDRVNNEQFF. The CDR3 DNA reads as TGCGCCAGCTTCCCGGACAGGGTGAACAATGAGCAGTTCTTC. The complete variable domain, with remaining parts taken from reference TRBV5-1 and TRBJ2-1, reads KAGVTQTPRYLIKTRGQQVTLSCSPISGHRSVSWYQQTPGQGLQFLFEYFSETQRNKGNFPGRFSGRQFSNSRSEMNVSTLELGDSALYLCASFPDRVNNEQFFGPGTRLTVL.

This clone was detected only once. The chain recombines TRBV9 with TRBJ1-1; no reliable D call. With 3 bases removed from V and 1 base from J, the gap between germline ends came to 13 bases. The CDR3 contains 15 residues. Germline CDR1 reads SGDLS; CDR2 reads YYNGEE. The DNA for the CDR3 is TGTGCCAGCAGCGAGGAGGTCACACCGAACACTGAAGCTTTCTTT. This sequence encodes CASSEEVTPNTEAFF.

CDR3 in DNA: TGTGCCAGCAGTGAGGGGGGACAGGGAAGAGGCGAGCAGTACTTC. Its translation: CASSEGGQGRGEQYF. The rearrangement joins TRBV6-1 to TRBJ2-7; 9 bases are shared with TRBD1. Germline trimming cut 3 bases from V and 6 bases from J; bases unmatched to any gene: 9. The CDR3 has 15 amino acids. The germline gives CDR1 MNHNS, CDR2 SASEGT.

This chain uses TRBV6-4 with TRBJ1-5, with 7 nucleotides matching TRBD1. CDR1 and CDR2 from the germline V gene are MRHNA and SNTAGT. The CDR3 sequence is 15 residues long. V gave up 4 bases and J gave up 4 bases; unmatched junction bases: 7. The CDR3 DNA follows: TGTGCCAGCAGTGTCCCCGACAGGGTTAATCAGCCCCAGCATTTT. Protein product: CASSVPDRVNQPQHF.

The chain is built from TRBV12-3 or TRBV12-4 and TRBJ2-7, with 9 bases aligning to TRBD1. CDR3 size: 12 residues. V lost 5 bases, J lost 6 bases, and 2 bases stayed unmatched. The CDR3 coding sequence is TGTGCCAGCAGTAACAGGGGGCCCGAGCAGTACTTC. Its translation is CASSNRGPEQYF.

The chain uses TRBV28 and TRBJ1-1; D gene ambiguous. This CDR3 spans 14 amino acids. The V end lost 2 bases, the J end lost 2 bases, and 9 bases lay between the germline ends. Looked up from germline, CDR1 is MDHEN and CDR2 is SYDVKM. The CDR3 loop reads CASSLEGTNTEAFF. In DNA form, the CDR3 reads TGTGCCAGCAGTTTAGAGGGTACCAACACTGAAGCTTTCTTT.